This T cell receptor (beta chain) came from a study of cytomegalovirus exposure and HLA in healthy donors. The overall study: The use of the same platform for the roughly 120 validation repertoires and the 550 to 850 first-cohort repertoires was reported by a later analysis. Broader study findings: First-cohort TCR clusters tended to co-occur in the 120 or so validation repertoires, a later analysis found. Across donors, most TCRs were seen rarely, yet some public ones were widespread. A list of 164 TCR beta chains associated with cytomegalovirus was given.

The trim removed 7 bases at V and 1 base at J, leaving 4 bases unmatched. Germline V CDR1 and CDR2: MRHNA, SNTAGT. This CDR3 has 14 residues. This clone was detected a few times. The antigen remains undetermined. Sequencing was performed with immunoSEQ multiplex PCR; in TCRdb, only in-frame clones are kept and a portion is missing. This sample has about 120,000 clones; 88% occur once, and the top ten carry about 6.9%. This TCR was recovered from a woman in her late teens or twenties in good health and CMV-seropositive. The sample was PBMCs. The chain joins TRBV6-4 to TRBJ2-3, with TRBD2 identical over 8 bases. The chain's CDR3 is CASKMTSGTDTQYF. Here the CDR3 DNA reads TGTGCCAGCAAAATGACTAGCGGCACAGATACGCAGTATTTT.